This is a list of T cell receptor beta chains from one sample in a study of blood T cell repertoires in COVID-19. Sequencing was performed with immunoSEQ multiplex PCR; in TCRdb, only in-frame clones are kept and a portion is missing. The profile shows around 130,000 clones, about 88% of them singletons. Source material: peripheral blood. The receptors were gathered from a human donor in a cohort sampled during active COVID-19. Each CDR3 is given with its conserved first and last residue. The D gene is left open where the match is weak. Some rows have no size entry. The others give once, few or many, or a class for an expanded clone.

d_gene,j_gene,abundance,v_gene,CDR3aa,CDR3nt
TRBD1,TRBJ2-7,-,TRBV5-1,CAAGRDRVYEQYF,TGCGCCGCAGGGCGGGACAGGGTCTACGAGCAGTACTTC
-,TRBJ1-3,-,TRBV27,CASRSGTFSSGNTIYF,TGTGCCAGCAGGTCCGGGACATTCTCTTCCGGAAACACCATATATTTT
-,TRBJ1-1,once,TRBV7-9,CASSSMRGTEAFF,TGTGCCAGCAGCTCCATGAGGGGGACTGAAGCTTTCTTT
-,TRBJ1-1,-,TRBV5-1,CASSPGEEAIAEAFF,TGCGCCAGCAGCCCCGGAGAAGAGGCGATCGCTGAAGCTTTCTTT
-,TRBJ1-2,-,TRBV5-1,CASSLPGNYGYTF,TGCGCCAGCAGTTTGCCGGGGAACTATGGCTACACCTTC
TRBD1,TRBJ1-6,-,TRBV28,CASSPGQGGSPLHF,TGTGCCAGCAGTCCGGGACAGGGAGGTTCACCCCTCCACTTT
TRBD1,TRBJ1-2,-,TRBV28,CASRRGGLYGYTF,TGTGCCAGCAGGCGAGGGGGCCTCTATGGCTACACCTTC
-,TRBJ1-5,-,TRBV6-6,CASSPGFSNQPQHF,TGTGCCAGCAGTCCAGGGTTTTCGAATCAGCCCCAGCATTTT
-,TRBJ2-6,-,TRBV27,CASREVGANVLTF,TGTGCCAGTAGGGAGGTTGGGGCCAACGTCCTGACTTTC
TRBD1,TRBJ1-5,-,TRBV30,CACGQGFERQPQHF,TGTGCCTGTGGACAGGGTTTCGAACGTCAGCCCCAGCATTTT
-,TRBJ2-7,-,TRBV27,CASRLISGPFDEQYF,TGTGCCAGCAGACTTATCAGCGGCCCTTTCGACGAGCAGTACTTC
TRBD1,TRBJ1-3,-,TRBV5-6,CASSFRTGRSGNTIYF,TGTGCCAGCAGCTTTCGGACAGGACGCTCTGGAAACACCATATATTTT
TRBD2,TRBJ2-7,-,TRBV9,CASSVGGGSSDEQYF,TGTGCCAGCAGCGTAGGGGGCGGGAGCAGCGACGAGCAGTACTTC
-,TRBJ1-5,once,TRBV6-4,CASSREEGQPQHF,TGTGCCAGCAGCCGCGAGGAGGGCCAGCCCCAGCATTTT
TRBD1,TRBJ2-1,-,TRBV5-1,CASSQGAGNNEQFF,TGCGCCAGCAGTCAGGGGGCAGGGAACAATGAGCAGTTCTTC
TRBD2,TRBJ2-3,-,TRBV7-3,CASSPGLAGGKDTQYF,TGTGCCAGCAGCCCTGGACTAGCGGGAGGTAAAGATACGCAGTATTTT
TRBD2,TRBJ2-7,-,TRBV4-2,CASSQDGLAGFYEQYF,TGTGCCAGCAGCCAAGACGGACTAGCGGGGTTCTACGAGCAGTACTTC
-,TRBJ2-7,-,TRBV7-8,CASSITDNSYEQYF,TGTGCCAGCAGCATAACAGATAACTCCTACGAGCAGTACTTC
TRBD2,TRBJ2-3,-,TRBV7-3,CASSSSGVSTDTQYF,TGTGCCAGCAGCTCTAGCGGAGTTAGCACAGATACGCAGTATTTT
TRBD2,TRBJ2-1,once,TRBV5-1,CASSGASGGADFF,TGCGCCAGCAGCGGCGCTAGCGGGGGGGCCGATTTCTTC
-,TRBJ1-2,few,TRBV3-1/TRBV3-2,CASSLNYGYTF,TGTGCCAGCAGTCTTAACTATGGCTACACCTTC
TRBD1,TRBJ2-1,once,TRBV28,CASTPPWTGGVGINEQFF,TGTGCCAGCACCCCCCCCTGGACAGGGGGCGTTGGAATCAATGAGCAGTTCTTC
TRBD2,TRBJ2-7,few,TRBV5-4,CASSLAGGSYEQYF,TGTGCCAGCAGTCTGGCGGGGGGGTCCTACGAGCAGTACTTC
-,TRBJ1-5,few,TRBV6-2/TRBV6-3,CASSLGGEGLSQPQHF,TGTGCCAGCAGTCTGGGCGGGGAGGGTTTGAGTCAGCCCCAGCATTTT
TRBD1,TRBJ1-1,once,TRBV5-1,CASSSFDRGIHTEAFF,TGCGCCAGCAGCTCATTCGACAGGGGGATACACACTGAAGCTTTCTTT
TRBD2,TRBJ2-4,-,TRBV2,CASMAGGFAKNIQYF,TGTGCCAGCATGGCGGGGGGGTTCGCCAAAAACATTCAGTACTTC
TRBD2,TRBJ2-3,-,TRBV5-4,CASSLEGLAGGISTDTQYF,TGTGCCAGCAGCTTGGAGGGACTAGCGGGAGGGATTAGCACAGATACGCAGTATTTT
TRBD2,TRBJ2-1,-,TRBV2,CASRRRREGYNEQFF,TGTGCCAGCAGGCGTCGGCGGGAGGGTTACAATGAGCAGTTCTTC
-,TRBJ2-7,-,TRBV28,CASSPAGDYEQYF,TGTGCCAGCAGCCCGGCCGGAGACTACGAGCAGTACTTC
TRBD2,TRBJ2-7,-,TRBV27,CASRTSGGSYEQYF,TGTGCCAGCCGGACTAGCGGGGGATCCTACGAGCAGTACTTC
TRBD2,TRBJ2-1,-,TRBV7-6,CASSVAGGTNNEQFF,TGTGCCAGCAGCGTAGCGGGGGGGACTAACAATGAGCAGTTCTTC
-,TRBJ2-2,-,TRBV29-1,CSVRGGTGELFF,TGCAGCGTTAGGGGCGGCACCGGGGAGCTGTTTTTT
TRBD1,TRBJ1-1,-,TRBV20-1,CSASKYVVSWTGPLNTEAFF,TGCAGTGCTAGTAAGTATGTGGTGTCTTGGACAGGTCCATTGAACACTGAAGCTTTCTTT
TRBD2,TRBJ2-5,-,TRBV28,CASRLAGATEETQYF,TGTGCCAGCAGACTAGCGGGGGCAACGGAAGAGACCCAGTACTTC
TRBD1,TRBJ2-2,-,TRBV11-2,CASSLARQGRITGELFF,TGTGCCAGCAGCTTAGCCCGACAGGGACGGATTACCGGGGAGCTGTTTTTT
-,TRBJ2-7,-,TRBV28,CASSVVLLPDRPYEQYF,TGTGCCAGCAGTGTAGTACTCCTCCCGGACAGACCCTACGAGCAGTACTTC
-,TRBJ2-5,-,TRBV30,CAWSVRGETQYF,TGTGCCTGGAGTGTACGAGGAGAGACCCAGTACTTC
TRBD1,TRBJ1-6,few,TRBV5-1,CASSVDRVSRDSPLHF,TGCGCCAGCAGTGTCGACAGGGTGTCCCGTGATTCACCCCTCCACTTT
TRBD1,TRBJ2-7,-,TRBV10-1,CASSERTGATYEQYF,TGCGCCAGCAGTGAAAGGACAGGGGCCACCTACGAGCAGTACTTC
TRBD2,TRBJ2-6,many,TRBV7-8,CASRKPGLDFSGANVLTF,TGTGCCAGCAGAAAACCGGGACTAGATTTTTCTGGGGCCAACGTCCTGACTTTC
-,TRBJ1-2,-,TRBV28,CASNGAENYGYTF,TGTGCCAGCAATGGGGCAGAGAACTATGGCTACACCTTC
TRBD2,TRBJ2-1,-,TRBV13,CASSLEGGTSPANEQFF,TGTGCCAGCAGCTTAGAAGGGGGGACTAGCCCCGCCAATGAGCAGTTCTTC
TRBD2,TRBJ2-2,-,TRBV5-1,CASSSLSGGRTGELFF,TGCGCCAGCAGCTCCCTCAGCGGGGGACGTACCGGGGAGCTGTTTTTT
-,TRBJ2-4,-,TRBV7-9,CASSPGGQRELYF,TGTGCCAGCAGCCCGGGGGGACAACGGGAATTATACTTC
-,TRBJ1-2,-,TRBV9,CASTPFGQLYGYTF,TGTGCCAGCACCCCCTTCGGACAGCTTTATGGCTACACCTTC
TRBD2,TRBJ2-1,-,TRBV28,CASRPAGRSYNEQFF,TGTGCCAGCAGACCAGCGGGACGCTCCTACAATGAGCAGTTCTTC
-,TRBJ2-6,-,TRBV28,CASSSRGANVLTF,TGTGCCAGCAGTTCGAGAGGGGCCAACGTCCTGACTTTC
TRBD1,TRBJ1-2,once,TRBV4-1,CASSQSFATGALGGYTF,TGCGCCAGCAGCCAGAGCTTTGCGACAGGGGCCCTGGGGGGCTACACCTTC
TRBD2,TRBJ2-5,-,TRBV5-1,CASSLVAREGETQYF,TGCGCCAGCAGCTTGGTAGCTAGGGAGGGGGAGACCCAGTACTTC
TRBD2,TRBJ2-7,few,TRBV2,CASRPGLAGLEQYF,TGTGCCAGCAGACCGGGACTAGCGGGACTCGAGCAGTACTTC
TRBD2,TRBJ2-2,-,TRBV7-3,CASSQGLASGELFF,TGTGCCAGCAGCCAGGGACTAGCTTCCGGGGAGCTGTTTTTT
TRBD2,TRBJ2-5,-,TRBV4-1,CASSQDGGLAGVGLETQYF,TGCGCCAGCAGCCAAGATGGGGGACTAGCGGGAGTTGGTCTAGAGACCCAGTACTTC
-,TRBJ1-1,-,TRBV6-1,CASSDRSRALEAFF,TGTGCCAGCAGTGATAGGTCCAGGGCATTGGAAGCTTTCTTT